Included here is one T cell receptor beta chain sequence, with context. Clones were sequenced by immunoSEQ multiplex PCR, and TCRdb holds only the in-frame ones, with some missing. This table has 250,000 to 400,000 clones, 70% to 90% appearing once. The record originates from a study of cytomegalovirus exposure and HLA in healthy donors. The sample comprised PBMCs. This receptor was obtained from a man aged 30 to 45 in good health and CMV-seronegative.

The CDR3 here is CASSHKDRGYEQYF. In DNA, the CDR3 is TGCGCCAGCAGCCATAAGGACAGGGGCTACGAGCAGTACTTC. The rearrangement joins TRBV4-1 to TRBJ2-7; 9 bases are shared with TRBD1. The V gene end was trimmed by 3 bases and the J gene end by 3 bases; junction bases not matched to a gene: 3. Germline V CDR1 and CDR2: MGHRA, YSYEKL. This CDR3 has 14 residues.